This T cell receptor (beta chain) is from a study of blood T cell repertoires in COVID-19. TCRdb's table, derived via immunoSEQ multiplex PCR, lists solely in-frame clones and lacks some. The sample lists fewer than 85,000 clones, roughly 80% occurring once. The CDR3 spans 16 residues. V was shortened by 1 base and J by 2 bases, with 14 bases between the two germline ends. Germline CDR1 SEHNR, CDR2 FQNEAQ (reference sequence). The sequenced sample was peripheral blood. This TCR derives from a man aged 65-85 years with COVID-19, enrolled during active disease. V and J are TRBV7-9 and TRBJ1-1; tentative D call: TRBD1 (6 bases). The chain's CDR3 is CASSLVRGAKNTEAFF. Here the CDR3 DNA reads TGTGCCAGCAGCTTAGTCAGGGGAGCCAAAAACACTGAAGCTTTCTTT.